Listed here are 8 T cell receptor beta chains from one sample, sequenced in a study of blood T cells in healthy people across ages. Sample-barcoded 5' priming and a J-beta primer mix drove a second PCR of roughly 7 to 11 cycles. MiXCR, applied by TCRdb to the 5' RACE reads, yields one record per CDR3 protein. The sample consists of about 1,400,000 distinct CDR3 sequences, roughly 59% of them appearing once. Material: blood. The receptors derive from a man between 18 and 29 years old in good health.

This clonotype has just a few counts. The V gene is TRBV4-3, the J gene TRBJ2-7; D is unresolved. Germline V lookup: CDR1 LGHNA, CDR2 YSLEER. Trimming cost V 0 bases and J 4 bases, with 19 bases left between them. The CDR3 covers 17 residues. CDR3 amino acids: CASSQDPGPLAAYEQYF. The CDR3 DNA is TGCGCCAGCAGCCAAGATCCAGGACCCTTGGCGGCTTACGAGCAGTACTTC.

This clonotype was observed a handful of times. The gene calls are TRBV4-1 and TRBJ2-7, with D possibly being TRBD1 (6 bases). V lost 4 bases, J lost 4 bases, and 17 bases lay in between. Germline CDR1 and CDR2: MGHRA and YSYEKL. CDR3 length: 15 residues. In nucleotides, the CDR3 is TGCGCCAGCAGCCCGGGCGGTGTGGGGGCGTACGAGCAGTACTTC. Its protein is CASSPGGVGAYEQYF.

V usage is TRBV7-9 and J usage is TRBJ1-2; D gene ambiguous. This CDR3 region has 12 residues. V lost 1 base and J lost 7, with 7 bases in between. The germline V gene has CDR1 SEHNR and CDR2 FQNEAQ (reference sequence). CDR3 bases: TGTGCCAGCAGCTTAGGGGATCCTGGCTACACCTTC. This codes for CASSLGDPGYTF.

This chain uses TRBV12-3 or TRBV12-4 with TRBJ1-5; D is possibly TRBD1 (5 bases). The length of the CDR3 is 15 residues. V was clipped by 6 bases and J by 4 bases, with 16 bases between them. In DNA form, the CDR3 reads TGTGCCAGCAGCGCGGGATCAGGGATGAATCAGCCCCAGCATTTT. Protein product: CASSAGSGMNQPQHF.

The V call is TRBV27, the J call TRBJ2-7; D might be TRBD1 or TRBD2, each matching 5 bases. Germline V lookup: CDR1 MNHEY, CDR2 SMNVEV (reference sequence). The CDR3 covers 15 residues. Trimming took 6 bases from V and 4 from J, leaving 19 bases between them. The CDR3 DNA sequence: TGTGCCAGCAGCAAAGGGACCCCCCCGTCTTACGAGCAGTACTTC. This translates into CASSKGTPPSYEQYF.

This clonotype was picked up a small number of times. The rearrangement links TRBV29-1 to TRBJ2-3; 8 bases are shared with TRBD2. Per germline, CDR1 SQVTM and CDR2 ANQGSEA. The ends lost 4 bases at V and 4 bases at J; junction bases unmatched: 13. The CDR3 covers 16 residues. The CDR3 nucleotides are TGCAGCGTTGGGGCATTTAGCGCGGGGGGCCCAGATACGCAGTATTTT. Translating it yields CSVGAFSAGGPDTQYF.

This clonotype turned up a few times. V gene TRBV18 combines with J gene TRBJ1-6; D gene ambiguous. CDR3 length: 13 residues. Germline CDR1 is KGHSH and CDR2 is LQKENI. V lost 6 bases and J 7 bases, leaving 10 bases between the germline ends. DNA of the CDR3: TGTGCCAGCTCCCCAGAAGAGAATTCACCCCTCCACTTT. Its protein is CASSPEENSPLHF.

The chain uses TRBV9 and TRBJ2-3; D is perhaps TRBD1 or TRBD2 (6 bases each). The CDR3 is 16 residues long. Germline V lookup: CDR1 SGDLS, CDR2 YYNGEE. The V end lost 4 bases, the J end lost 4 bases, and 19 bases lay between the germline ends. CDR3: CASSPQGGVGPDTQYF. CDR3 DNA: TGTGCCAGCAGCCCACAGGGAGGAGTGGGTCCAGATACGCAGTATTTT.